These 30 T cell receptor beta chains were sequenced from one sample in a study of vaccination effects on CD4 cells after COVID-19. The data were produced by immunoSEQ multiplex PCR, yet TCRdb's version contains in-frame clones alone and is incomplete. The data show 65,000 to 95,000 clones, over 70% seen once. Using viral peptide pools, the ViraFEST assay grew out antigen-specific CD4+ T cells prior to sequencing. Around day 10 of culture, CD4+ T cells were separated out. Each person got two doses of an mRNA SARS-CoV-2 vaccine, BNT162b2 or mRNA-1273. Which antigens these TCRs recognize remains unknown. The source was CD4+ T cells from PBMCs cultured with HCoV-OC43 spike peptides, collected after COVID-19 vaccination. Subset indicated: HCoV-OC43 spike overlapping peptide pool stimulation. These receptor sequences come from a human donor who received a COVID-19 vaccine.

The chain employs TRBV12-3 or TRBV12-4 and TRBJ1-5, with D unresolved. Trimming removed 4 bases from V and 9 bases from J, with 13 bases in between. The CDR3 is 13 residues long. CDR3 loop: CASSSYQDSPQHF. CDR3 coding DNA: TGTGCCAGCAGTTCGTATCAGGACTCGCCCCAGCATTTT.

V usage is TRBV7-2 and J usage is TRBJ1-2, with 10 bases fitting TRBD1. Looked up from germline, CDR1 is SGHTA and CDR2 is FQGNSA. The junction had 8 bases not matched to a gene; V was cut back by 5 bases and J by 2 bases. This CDR3 region has 16 residues. The CDR3 DNA is TGTGCCAGCAGCACAAAGACAGGGGGCCCAAACTATGGCTACACCTTC. It is translated as CASSTKTGGPNYGYTF.

This chain uses TRBV7-2 with TRBJ1-2; the D is unclear. The CDR3 length is 15 residues. Germline-derived CDR1 and CDR2 are SGHTA and FQGNSA. Trimming shortened V by 1 base and J by 4 bases, and 13 bases separated the two germline ends. The CDR3 protein is CASSLVGGERYGYTF. CDR3 bases: TGTGCCAGCAGCTTAGTGGGCGGGGAGCGCTATGGCTACACCTTC. Filled out from reference TRBV7-2 and TRBJ1-2, the complete variable domain reads GAGVSQSPSNKVTEKGKDVELRCDPISGHTALYWYRQSLGQGLEFLIYFQGNSAPDKSGLPSDRFSAERTGGSVSTLTIQRTQQEDSAVYLCASSLVGGERYGYTFGSGTRLTVV.

This sequence joins TRBV5-7 and TRBJ2-1, with D maybe TRBD2 (6 bases). TRBV5-7 is filed as an ORF, its function uncertain. The CDR3 is made up of 19 amino acids. Trimming shortened V by 1 base and J by 3 bases, and 23 bases separated the two germline ends. CDR3 sequence: CASSLPLCPGREVYNEQFF. The DNA of the CDR3 is TGTGCCAGCAGCTTGCCTCTCTGTCCAGGGCGGGAAGTCTACAATGAGCAGTTCTTC.

The chain couples TRBV19 to TRBJ1-2, with D possibly TRBD1 on 5 matching bases. This CDR3 is 15 amino acids long. The V and J ends lost 3 bases and 2 bases respectively, with 13 bases between them. Germline V gives CDR1 LNHDA, CDR2 SQIVND (reference sequence). The CDR3 coding sequence is TGTGCCAGTAGTATTCTGGGGCTCCAGAACTATGGCTACACCTTC. It yields the protein CASSILGLQNYGYTF.

The J gene is TRBJ1-1, the V gene TRBV6-4; maybe TRBD1 (5 bases). This CDR3 is 13 amino acids long. The germline V gene encodes CDR1 MRHNA and CDR2 SNTAGT. V was pared by 6 bases and J by 4 bases, with 12 bases between. CDR3 in DNA: TGTGCCAGCAGAGCGGGGGTTGGCACTGAAGCTTTCTTT. This translates into CASRAGVGTEAFF.

The chain is built from TRBV7-8 and TRBJ2-5; 9 bases are a match to TRBD1. J gave up 2 bases and V 2 bases, and 3 bases lay outside the gene matches. Germline CDR1 SGHVS, CDR2 FQNEAQ. CDR3 length: 15 residues. This chain's CDR3 is CASSLPGTGQETQYF. DNA for the CDR3: TGTGCCAGCAGCTTACCAGGGACAGGGCAAGAGACCCAGTACTTC.

The CDR3 nucleotides are TGTGCTAGTGGCCCTAAGCCGGGGCGAGCGAACACCGGGGAGCTGTTTTTT. This codes for CASGPKPGRANTGELFF. The chain has TRBV12-5 and TRBJ2-2; tentatively, D is TRBD1 or TRBD2 (5 bases each). CDR3 length equals 17 residues. Germline V gives CDR1 LGHNT, CDR2 FRNRAP. The ends were cut back, 6 bases at V and 0 bases at J, with 17 bases in the middle.

The chain recombines TRBV24-1 with TRBJ2-3; 8 nucleotides agree with TRBD2. The junction had 11 bases not matched to a gene; V was cut back by 3 bases and J by 7 bases. From germline, CDR1 is KGHDR and CDR2 SFDVKD. The CDR3 runs to 16 residues. This CDR3 reads CATSDPGGASTYTQYF. In DNA form, the CDR3 reads TGTGCCACCAGTGATCCCGGGGGGGCCTCCACTTATACGCAGTATTTT.

This chain joins TRBV7-8 and TRBJ2-3, with D possibly being TRBD1 (5 bases). The CDR3 covers 14 residues. The ends were cut back, 7 bases at V and 0 bases at J, with 11 bases in the middle. The germline V gene has CDR1 SGHVS and CDR2 FQNEAQ. CDR3 nucleotide sequence: TGTGCCAGCACCTCAGGGCCTAGCACAGATACGCAGTATTTT. This sequence encodes CASTSGPSTDTQYF.

This clone was counted only a few times. The CDR3 DNA is TGCGCCAGCAGCCGCCCGGGACCGATGAATGAAAAACTGTTTTTT. Protein sequence: CASSRPGPMNEKLFF. The chain carries TRBV4-1 and TRBJ1-4; possible D gene TRBD1, 5 bases. The CDR3 covers 15 residues. The V gene's germline CDR1 is MGHRA and CDR2 YSYEKL. Between the trimmed V and J ends, which lost 4 bases and 5 bases, there was a span of 14 bases.

This clone was found a few times. V is TRBV6-2 or TRBV6-3 and J is TRBJ2-7; perhaps TRBD1 as D (6 bases). V was pared by 2 bases and J by 2 bases, with 13 bases between. The CDR3 spans 15 residues. Germline lookup yields CDR1 MNHEY and CDR2 SVGEGT. CDR3 coding DNA: TGTGCCAGCAGTTACCAACAGGGTAGTCCCTACGAGCAGTACGTC. Amino acids: CASSYQQGSPYEQYV.

This clone came up a few times. The chain is built from TRBV18 and TRBJ2-7; 10 nucleotides align to TRBD1. Germline V gene lookup returns CDR1 KGHSH and CDR2 LQKENI. The CDR3 runs 14 residues. The J segment lost 7 bases and the V segment lost 6 bases, leaving 9 bases of the junction unmatched. CDR3 amino acids: CASSRGTGVGEQYV. The CDR3 nucleotides read TGTGCCAGCTCGCGGGGGACAGGGGTAGGGGAGCAGTACGTC.

The chain carries TRBV24-1 and TRBJ2-7; 8 nucleotides agree with TRBD1. The CDR3 runs to 14 residues. Germline trimming cut 4 bases from V and 2 bases from J; bases unmatched to any gene: 3. CDR1 and CDR2 from the germline V gene are KGHDR and SFDVKD. In DNA form, the CDR3 reads TGTGCCACCAGTGACCGGGACAGGCCCTACGAGCAGTACGTC. Translated: CATSDRDRPYEQYV.

CDR3 coding DNA: TGTGCCAGCAGCTTATATGGCGGGGGGGGAGAGACCCAGTACTTC. It specifies CASSLYGGGGETQYF. The rearrangement uses TRBV11-3 and TRBJ2-5; 9 bases are shared with TRBD2. J gave up 4 bases and V 2 bases, and 5 bases lay outside the gene matches. CDR3 length equals 15 residues. Looked up from germline, CDR1 is SGHNT and CDR2 is YENEEA.

The rearrangement links TRBV29-1 to TRBJ1-1; no definite D call. The V gene's germline CDR1 is SQVTM and CDR2 ANQGSEA. There are 13 residues in the CDR3. V was clipped by 3 bases and J by 0 bases, with 8 bases between them. As DNA, the CDR3 is TGCAGCGTTGACAGAAATCTGAACACTGAAGCTTTCTTT. This encodes CSVDRNLNTEAFF.

V and J are TRBV4-1 and TRBJ2-5; 7 bases align to TRBD1. V trimming: 4 bases; J trimming: 1 base; junction bases outside the gene matches: 3. This CDR3 spans 14 amino acids. Germline assignment: CDR1 MGHRA and CDR2 YSYEKL. CDR3 residues: CASSLGQAQETQYF. DNA of the CDR3: TGCGCCAGCAGCCTCGGACAGGCCCAAGAGACCCAGTACTTC.

This clone occurred once. The rearrangement joins TRBV18 to TRBJ1-3; no definite D call. The germline V gene encodes CDR1 KGHSH and CDR2 LQKENI. There are 13 residues in the CDR3. Trimming shortened V by 2 bases and J by 1 base, and 3 bases separated the two germline ends. DNA for the CDR3: TGTGCCAGCTCACCAGGGTCTGGAAACACCATATATTTT. It is translated as CASSPGSGNTIYF.

V is TRBV30 and J is TRBJ1-5; the D gene is possibly TRBD1 (5 bases). The germline V gene encodes CDR1 GTSNPN and CDR2 SVGIG (reference sequence). Trimming took off 0 bases at V and 3 bases at J, with 12 bases between the two ends. CDR3 length equals 15 residues. The CDR3 DNA is TGTGCCTGGAGTGTATCTCGGGGCACCAATCAGCCCCAGCATTTT. Its translation is CAWSVSRGTNQPQHF.

The genes are TRBV28 and TRBJ1-2; D is undetermined. Germline V gene data show CDR1 as MDHEN and CDR2 as SYDVKM. CDR3 length: 15 residues. Trimming took 4 bases from V and 0 from J, leaving 12 bases between them. The chain's CDR3 is CASSSGTPTNYGYTF. The CDR3 region has the DNA TGTGCCAGCAGTTCAGGAACACCCACTAACTATGGCTACACCTTC.

This clone was seen a few times. V and J are TRBV7-3 and TRBJ1-1; 7 nucleotides align to TRBD1. CDR1 is SGHTA and CDR2 is FQGTGA in the germline V gene. The CDR3 runs to 15 residues. V trimming: 4 bases; J trimming: 4 bases; junction bases outside the gene matches: 9. DNA of the CDR3: TGTGCCAGCAGCTACCAGGGGGGCCGGGGCACTGAAGCTTTCTTT. Protein sequence: CASSYQGGRGTEAFF.

Concerning this clone itself: Distinct nucleotide sequences in the sample also encode this CDR3. This chain links TRBV2 with TRBJ1-5, with 8 bases lining up with TRBD1. CDR3 length: 15 residues. The V segment lost 5 bases and the J segment 1 base; nucleotides outside the gene matches: 4. CDR1 SNHLY and CDR2 FYNNEI come from the germline V gene. The CDR3 nucleotides read TGTGCCAGCAGTCCTGGACAGGGAAGCAATCAGCCCCAGCATTTT. This gives the protein CASSPGQGSNQPQHF. The entire variable domain, with the rest obtained from reference TRBV2 and TRBJ1-5, is as follows: EPEVTQTPSHQVTQMGQEVILRCVPISNHLYFYWYRQILGQKVEFLVSFYNNEISEKSEIFDDQFSVERPDGSNFTLKIRSTKLEDSAMYFCASSPGQGSNQPQHFGDGTRLSIL.

The chain combines TRBV29-1 with TRBJ1-1, with D perhaps matching TRBD1 (6 bases). This CDR3 region has 13 residues. V was shortened by 5 bases and J by 8 bases, with 18 bases between the two germline ends. CDR1 is SQVTM, CDR2 ANQGSEA, per germline. The CDR3 nucleotides are TGCAGCGTTCTAAGGGGGGGACCCGGGGAAGCTTTCTTT. It translates to CSVLRGGPGEAFF.

The V and J genes are TRBV7-8 and TRBJ1-1; D is unclear. From germline, CDR1 is SGHVS and CDR2 FQNEAQ. Trimming cost V 5 bases and J 4 bases, with 11 bases left between them. The CDR3 loop spans 13 amino acids. CDR3 coding DNA: TGTGCCAGCAGCCCCCAGTGGGGCACTGAAGCTTTCTTT. Its translation is CASSPQWGTEAFF.

The V call is TRBV11-3, the J call TRBJ2-5, with D possibly TRBD1 on 5 matching bases. The CDR3 is 12 amino acids. The V gene lost 2 bases and the J gene lost 5 bases, with 6 bases spanning the gap. The germline V gene has CDR1 SGHNT and CDR2 YENEEA. The CDR3, as DNA: TGTGCCAGCAGCTTATCAGGGGAGACCCAGTACTTC. Amino acid sequence: CASSLSGETQYF.

This clone came up once. The CDR3 DNA sequence: TGTGCCAGCACCCGGGACAGGGGGCTGACTGAAGCTTTCTTT. It yields the protein CASTRDRGLTEAFF. The chain has TRBV6-5 and TRBJ1-1, with 12 bases matching TRBD1. The trim removed 7 bases at V and 5 bases at J, leaving 5 bases unmatched. This CDR3 is 14 amino acids long. Germline CDR1 MNHEY, CDR2 SVGAGI.

The CDR3 nucleotides read TGTGCCAGTAGTCGCCGCCCCGAAGAGACCCAGTACTTC. Translation gives CASSRRPEETQYF. The chain employs TRBV19 and TRBJ2-5; D ambiguous. Trimming took 5 bases from V and 3 from J, leaving 10 bases between them. This CDR3 comprises 13 residues. The germline CDR1 and CDR2 sequences are LNHDA and SQIVND (reference sequence). Looking up the rest from reference TRBV19 and TRBJ2-5 gives the full variable domain: DGGITQSPKYLFRKEGQNVTLSCEQNLNHDAMYWYRQDPGQGLRLIYYSQIVNDFQKGDIAEGYSVSREKKESFPLTVTSAQKNPTAFYLCASSRRPEETQYFGPGTRLLVL.

This chain's CDR3 is CASRPVNAYNEQFF. CDR3 coding DNA: TGTGCCAGCCGGCCAGTTAACGCCTACAATGAGCAGTTCTTC. The J gene is TRBJ2-1, the V gene TRBV6-5; D gene unclear. V was clipped by 8 bases and J by 2 bases, with 13 bases between them. The CDR3 totals 14 residues. Germline V gene lookup returns CDR1 MNHEY and CDR2 SVGAGI.

The gene calls are TRBV10-1 and TRBJ2-5; TRBD1 is a possible D gene (7 bases). Germline V gives CDR1 WNHNN, CDR2 SYGVQD (reference sequence). The V end was cut by 2 bases, the J end by 7 bases, with 14 bases between. The CDR3 is 14 amino acids. This CDR3 is CASSERGQGGTQYF. DNA of the CDR3: TGCGCCAGCAGTGAGCGGGGTCAGGGGGGGACCCAGTACTTC.

This chain uses TRBV5-4 with TRBJ2-2; possible D gene TRBD2, 5 bases. Germline V gives CDR1 SGHNT, CDR2 YYREEE (reference sequence). CDR3 length equals 16 residues. V was trimmed by 0 bases and J by 2 bases, leaving 11 bases between them. The CDR3: CASSLGDGINTGELFF. The CDR3 DNA is TGTGCCAGCAGCTTGGGAGACGGGATTAACACCGGGGAGCTGTTTTTT. Variable domain in full (rest from reference TRBV5-4 and TRBJ2-2): ETGVTQSPTHLIKTRGQQVTLRCSSQSGHNTVSWYQQALGQGPQFIFQYYREEENGRGNFPPRFSGLQFPNYSSELNVNALELDDSALYLCASSLGDGINTGELFFGEGSRLTVL.